Listed here is a single T cell receptor beta chain. Its antigen is as yet unknown. These data belong to a study of high-grade serous ovarian cancer treatment subgroups. Clones were sequenced by immunoSEQ multiplex PCR, and TCRdb holds only the in-frame ones, with some missing. Here the sample spans 930 or so clones, approximately 70% being singletons. Tumor tissue was taken before any definitive surgery or chemotherapy was given. Study results and limitations: Tumors within one patient showed repertoire similarity of roughly 0.1 to 0.79.

V trimming: 4 bases; J trimming: 7 bases; junction bases outside the gene matches: 9. The germline CDR1 and CDR2 sequences are MNHEY and SVGAGI. The CDR3 sequence is 14 residues long. The sequenced material came from tumor tissue. The origin of this receptor is a human donor with high-grade serous ovarian cancer. The rearrangement uses TRBV6-5 and TRBJ1-2; 7 bases map to TRBD1. The CDR3 DNA sequence: TGTGCCAGCAGTTTCCAGGGGGGCCGAGGTGGCTACACCTTC. Protein: CASSFQGGRGGYTF.